The sequence of this T cell receptor (beta chain) was determined in a study of cytomegalovirus exposure and HLA in healthy donors (dated by TCRdb to about 2017). For the study in its entirety: An earlier analysis of fewer than 750 of the donors reported under 300 Gb of sequence data and about 120 million unique TCR beta sequences obtained from 150 million to 200 million T cells. About 280 gigabases of sequencing data and 70 million to 95 million unique TCR sequences made up an early release that covered approximately 650 HLA-typed donors. The genetic ancestry cluster associated with self-reported Caucasian donors included around four fifths of the roughly 400 genotyped donors. The study aimed to test whether cataloging public T cell receptors could reveal signatures of past pathogen exposure. The study used immunosequencing to profile the T cell repertoires of several hundred subjects and linked those repertoires to cytomegalovirus serostatus. A separate validation cohort of 100 to 150 different subjects was used in addition to the roughly 720-subject first cohort. To predict cytomegalovirus infection status, the study brought together high-throughput TCR immunosequencing, statistical association of individual TCRs with disease status, and machine learning. To study patterns of TCR occurrence, a later analysis re-analyzed previously published TCR beta repertoires from 666 donors and added high-resolution HLA genotyping. The later analysis used no new phenotypic data to find candidate immune exposures, relying instead on TCR beta sequences and their occurrence across donors. To decide whether each TCR beta V gene segment behaved as functional or pseudogenic, an earlier analysis of nearly 600 of the donors relied on high-throughput TCR beta sequencing. Alongside the repertoire data, information on donor age, sex, ethnicity and CMV serostatus was compiled. A later genetic analysis took genome-wide SNP genotypes for about 55% of the 666 donors and used that subset as a discovery cohort. All discovery cohort repertoires had been generated using a single sequencing platform. HLA typing covered class I and class II loci at four-digit resolution. Typing coverage differed by locus: A, B, C, DRB1 and DQB1 were typed in roughly 629-630 donors, DQA1 in approximately 520, DPA1 in approximately 610, and DPB1 in just under 480. Roughly five DR-DQ haplotypes were handled as single units for association and clustering, since linkage in the cohort was strong. On average, about 200,000 unique TCR beta nucleotide sequences were sequenced per donor among fewer than 500 genotyped donors of the cohort, with about 19% of those sequences being non-productive.

The method behind the library was the immunoSEQ multiplex PCR assay. A mixture of 60 forward primers for TCR Vbeta segments and 13 reverse primers for TCR Jbeta segments was used in the multiplex PCR. The CDR3 region of rearranged TCR beta genes was amplified from genomic DNA with a multiplex PCR assay. Amplified TCR beta libraries were sequenced as 87-base-pair reads on the Illumina HiSeq System. In the paper's pipeline: In a later analysis, some 80 million unique TCR beta chains were counted across the roughly 610 repertoires, and about 10 million of these chains were shared by at least two donors. A nearest-neighbor algorithm error-corrected the raw reads and collapsed the reads into unique sequences, merging closely related sequences to remove PCR and sequencing errors. To assign V, D and J gene segments, CDR3 sequences were aligned to IMGT reference sequences. For a sequence to be retained, at least a six-nucleotide match to both a V gene segment and a J gene segment was required. Rearrangements were called productive when the CDR3 lacked stop codons and stayed in frame with V and J; all others were non-productive. CDR3 was defined by IMGT convention, running from the second conserved V-encoded cysteine to the conserved J-encoded phenylalanine. The earlier analysis of about 530 of the donors excluded any sequence lacking an unambiguous match to a single V gene segment. An earlier analysis of about 590 of the donors classified V segments as functional when productive rearrangements were above 56.7% and as segregating when the standard deviation between donors was above 5%. To diagnose cytomegalovirus status from the catalog of TCR beta chain sequences, a statistical classification framework was built. In a later analysis, TCR nucleotide sequences were compared against IMGT/GENE-DB human TR gene sequences so that V and J genes could be assigned. In a later analysis, CDR3 sequences and most-parsimonious VDJ recombination scenarios were assigned using the TCRdist pipeline. In a later analysis, every TCR beta chain was defined by the combination of its CDR3 amino acid sequence and its V-gene family, and reads without a unique V-gene family were dropped. To address suspected cross-contamination and a sequencing artifact, a later analysis removed approximately 600 highly shared, low-generation-probability nucleotide sequences. For each public chain, a later analysis derived a clonal expansion index from normalized ranks of inferred template counts within each repertoire. Generation probabilities in a later analysis came from a VDJ recombination model fitted to out-of-frame rearrangements, and those results were checked against IGoR. Hypergeometric tests were used in a later analysis to score TCR-TCR, TCR-HLA and TCR-CMV co-occurrence, with a repertoire-size bias correction applied to the TCR pairs. A later analysis estimated false discovery rates by permuting HLA or CMV assignments 20 times. In a later analysis, co-occurring TCRs were grouped using DBSCAN, with TCRdist sequence similarity added in when clustering inside HLA-allele-positive subsets. For co-occurrence clustering, repertoires with fewer than 30,000 or more than 120,000 public chains were excluded, along with 5 or 6 repertoires with anomalous nucleotide sharing. The clones in this table, taken by TCRdb from immuneACCESS, are in-frame only. Not every clone is retained; where verified, under half of the shortfall comes from an unresolved V gene, and the cause of the rest is unknown. D and trimming were read from the DNA, whereas the V and J calls and clone size are those reported in that table. The sample table records roughly 100,000 clones; about 79% of these occur just once. Of the sample, roughly 3.8% is held by the ten largest clones.

As to this clone: This receptor's antigen is unknown. No base qualities exist here, and no much larger clone lies one base off it. Other DNA sequences from this sample encode an identical CDR3 as well.

The cohort was made up of 500 to 800 healthy bone marrow donors. All cohort members were sampled while nominally healthy, although unrecorded immune exposures were likely present. The donor was CMV seronegative and was included in the group of about 350 seronegative cohort members. Every donor gave a peripheral blood sample, and the peripheral blood mononuclear cells from that sample were used for TCR beta sequencing. The Qiagen DNeasy Blood Extraction Kit was used to extract genomic DNA from the blood cell samples. The full study reports these points: Immune exposure information for the cohort was limited to CMV serostatus. In both the original and validation cohorts, the classifier was reported to diagnose cytomegalovirus status with high specificity and sensitivity. Most CMV-associated TCR beta chains appeared to be HLA-restricted in a later analysis, and the HLA associations seemed to be driven largely by CMV exposure. In an earlier analysis of around 600 of the donors, most TCR beta V segments appeared in productive rearrangements about 90% or about 30% of the time, broadly matching IMGT annotations. The authors suggested that the approach could potentially be extended to other disease states and immunological phenotypes. In a later genetic analysis, a missense DCLRE1C variant was associated with V-gene and J-gene trimming of TCR beta chains, and the association was replicated in an independent cohort. In a later analysis, some 17,000 TCR beta sequences were associated with specific HLA alleles at a false discovery rate of 0.05. A further reported finding was that TCR beta sequences accurately predicted the HLA-A and HLA-B alleles for most subjects in the first cohort. This cohort had only TCR beta chains sequenced, and the lack of alpha or paired-chain data limited which features could be detected. Correlated functional status among segregating V segments might be attributable to linkage disequilibrium, but an unknown experimental factor could not be ruled out. A total of fewer than 200 TCR beta chains were listed by the study as associated with cytomegalovirus. Across donors, most TCR sequences were observed very rarely, whereas some public TCRs were present in many individuals. In a later analysis, HLA-associated TCR beta chains were found to be more clonally expanded and to have lower generation probabilities than equally common non-associated chains. Some IMGT-functional V segments, including TRBV6-2 and TRBV6-3, could not be distinguished by the 87-base-pair reads and were therefore excluded. The sequencing pipeline was judged likely to have produced a cluster of highly shared sequence variants as a technical artifact. A few of the identified cytomegalovirus-associated TCR beta chains were confirmed in vitro to be specific for cytomegalovirus antigens. Around 16 rarely observed V segments, including chromosome 9 orphons, were excluded from the earlier analysis of almost 600 of the donors because counts were too low. Presence/absence analyses assumed roughly uniform sequencing depth across donors, an assumption that may not hold. In a later genetic analysis, fewer N-insertions in productive TCRs were reported among donors in an Asian-associated ancestry cluster than the 666-donor mean. A later analysis reported that several top co-occurrence clusters appeared linked to parvovirus B19, influenza, CMV and Epstein-Barr virus. In a later analysis, TCR association rates were found to vary across HLA loci, with the most associated TCRs seen for DRB1 alleles and the fewest for HLA-C alleles. Because HLA typing was unavailable for some donors at each locus, only the typed subset was used in association tests. When HLA alleles, especially DR and DQ, strongly co-occurred, attributing TCR associations to individual alleles was difficult.

Reading the germline V gene (reference sequence) gives CDR1 MNHEY and CDR2 SMNVEV. From the cysteine through the phenylalanine, the CDR3 covers 15 amino acids. Only the CDR3 region is kept as DNA, spanning 45 bases read in frame from base 1. The V and J ends are trimmed by 2 bases and 0 bases, leaving 5 bases between them. Sequencing input: PBMCs. This receptor was identified in a man aged 50-59 years in good health and CMV-seronegative. The receptor chain draws on TRBV27 and TRBJ2-6; the D gene assignment is ambiguous. CDR3 protein: CASSLESSGANVLTF. At the DNA level, the sequence is TGTGCCAGCAGTTTAGAGAGCTCTGGGGCCAACGTCCTGACTTTC.